This T cell receptor beta chain was sequenced for a study of tumor-infiltrating lymphocytes in primary liver carcinoma. Study observations and caveats: Tumor-adjacent and tumor-blood pairs shared less of their repertoires than tumor region pairs shared. Tumors had a top-250-clone fraction that was significantly higher than blood (p = 0.039). No more than about 8-24% of top clones could be seen in all five tumor regions.

Germline V gene lookup returns CDR1 SGHTA and CDR2 FQGNSA. The CDR3 is 15 amino acids. J lost 4 bases, V lost 5 bases, and 5 bases had no gene match. With regard to this clonotype: Its antigen is currently unknown. A read error is possible here, since a much larger clone lies one base away.

Reverse transcription of 500 to 650 ng total RNA with a constant-region primer produced TCR beta cDNA. It was through three nested multiplex PCR rounds of slightly modified ARM-PCR that TCR beta libraries arose. TRBV1-TRBV30 forward primers paired with a C-beta reverse primer drove the first two PCR rounds, about 11 cycles each. TCRdb reanalysed the multiplex PCR reads using MiXCR and keeps one entry per CDR3 protein. Seen here are about 35,000 distinct CDR3 sequences, roughly 74% observed once, and the top ten hold roughly 16%. Co-extraction of RNA and DNA was performed on 20-30 mg of unsorted bulk tissue. Resecting the tumor surgically was how the patients' primary liver carcinoma was treated.

This sequence originates from a middle-aged man with primary liver carcinoma and hepatitis B virus infection. What was sequenced was liver tumor tissue from sampling region 4. Subset of the sample: tumor region T4, right-lateral pole. This chain connects TRBV7-2 to TRBJ2-1; 10 bases fit TRBD2. The CDR3 coding sequence is TGTGCCAGCAGCATGGGACTAGCGAGATACAATGAGCAGTTCTTC. Protein product: CASSMGLARYNEQFF.